This TCR beta chain was sequenced in a study of PD-L1 blockade in urothelial cancer. Study-level background: Each blood sample yielded a median of about 130,000 T cells.

Trimming shortened V by 0 bases and J by 7 bases, and 7 bases separated the two germline ends. Germline V CDR1 and CDR2: MGHRA, YSYEKL. The CDR3 length is 13 residues. Clones were read by immunoSEQ multiplex PCR, and TCRdb kept only the in-frame ones, dropping some. The sample shows 84,000 or so clones, around 85% of them seen only once. Worth noting for this clone: The antigen is unknown.

Study findings and constraints: In blood at 3 weeks, tumor-associated clones expanded more among patients with durable benefit.

Time point indicated: pretreatment peripheral blood. Between 1 and 8 samples, pretreatment and on-treatment, were given by each patient. The source material was PBMCs, sampled around atezolizumab (anti-PD-L1) treatment. The chain joins TRBV4-1 to TRBJ1-5; no reliable D call. The source is a man between 60 and 70 years old with urothelial cancer. The CDR3 coding sequence is TGCGCCAGCAGCCAAGAACTTCGACAGCCCCAGCATTTT. Protein sequence: CASSQELRQPQHF.